The 7 T cell receptor beta chains given below trace back to one sample, sequenced in a study of molecular identifiers for immune sequencing clone quantification. TCRdb processed the PCR reads anew with MiXCR; each CDR3 protein has one entry. The sample includes roughly 97,000 distinct CDR3 sequences, less than 25% seen only once; the top ten take 0.94%. Specimen: naive CD8+ T cells from blood, with Jurkat cell RNA spiked in. Stated subset: FACS-sorted CD8+CD4-CCR7+CD45RA+ naive T cells. The receptors were gathered from a human donor in good health. Some libraries in this study had Jurkat cell RNA spiked in.

This clonotype has more than one count but fewer than ten. A single base separates this from a much larger clone, so it may be a read error. The rearrangement links TRBV5-1 to TRBJ2-3, with 8 nucleotides matching TRBD2. CDR1 is SGHRS and CDR2 is YFSETQ in the germline V gene. The CDR3 extends over 15 amino acids. The CDR3 DNA sequence: TGCGCCAGCAGCTTTCTGACTAGCGTCACAGATGCGCAGTATTTT. Translated, it gives CASSFLTSVTDAQYF.

This clonotype was observed a few times. The V and J genes are TRBV5-8 and TRBJ2-3, with D possibly TRBD2 on 6 matching bases. Trimming left V 4 bases short and J 2 bases short, with 17 bases between. Germline values: CDR1 SGHTS, CDR2 YDEGEE. This CDR3 has 16 residues. CDR3 DNA sequence: TGTGCCAGCAGCCCAGCGGGTCGGAGTTTCACAGATACGCAGTATTTT. Protein sequence: CASSPAGRSFTDTQYF. Based on the CDR3 plus reference TRBV5-8 and TRBJ2-3, the full variable domain is EAGVTQSPTHLIKTRGQQATLRCSPISGHTSVYWYQQALGLGLQFLLWYDEGEERNRGNFPPRFSGRQFPNYSSELNVNALELEDSALYLCASSPAGRSFTDTQYFGPGTRLTVL.

This clonotype has a count of ten or more. J is TRBJ1-2 and V is TRBV6-1; D is ambiguous. Trimming cost V 4 bases and J 2 bases, with 11 bases left between them. The CDR3 totals 14 residues. Germline lookup yields CDR1 MNHNS and CDR2 SASEGT. The CDR3 here is CASSVFGRNYGYTF. Written as DNA, the CDR3 is TGTGCCAGCAGTGTGTTCGGCAGAAACTATGGCTACACCTTC.

Notes on this clonotype: This may come from a read error, since a much larger clone is one base off. The chain employs TRBV11-2 and TRBJ2-3; a weak D match, TRBD2 (7 bases). There are 15 residues in the CDR3. CDR1 and CDR2 (germline): SGHAT, FQNNGV. CDR3: CANSLTGRGADTQYF. CDR3 coding DNA: TGTGCCAACAGCTTAACGGGACGGGGGGCCGATACGCAGTATTTT.

Details on this clonotype: The junction does not match germline at one end; this may be a read error. This rearrangement joins TRBV5-6 to TRBJ1-1; unclear D gene. Per the germline V gene, CDR1 is SGHDT and CDR2 is YYEEEE. This CDR3 is built from 14 residues. The CDR3 bases are TGTGCGAGCAGCTCGCGGTGGGCAAGGACTGAAGCTTTCTTT. Translation gives CASSSRWARTEAFF.

The chain combines TRBV10-3 with TRBJ1-2; 7 positions match TRBD1. Unmatched junction bases numbered 22, after V lost 8 bases and J lost 4 bases. Germline loops: CDR1 ENHRY, CDR2 SYGVKD. The CDR3 runs 18 residues. CDR3 sequence reads: CAIFYKGQPKKRTYGYTF. CDR3 sequence (DNA): TGTGCCATCTTCTACAAGGGACAGCCAAAAAAAAGAACCTATGGCTACACCTTC.

Regarding this clonotype: One junction end does not reproduce the germline sequence, and a read error may be involved. The chain links TRBV4-3 to TRBJ2-1; TRBD2 aligns across 7 bases. The CDR3 consists of 17 residues. The germline V gene encodes CDR1 LGHNA and CDR2 YSLEER. The CDR3 loop reads CAGSQDHSGGSYNEQFF. CDR3 nucleotides: TGCGCCGGCAGCCAAGATCACTCCGGGGGGTCATACAATGAGCAGTTCTTC.